The rows below give T cell receptor beta chains drawn from one sample of a study of blood T cells in healthy people across ages. Each CDR3 protein is one row after TCRdb ran MiXCR on the 5' RACE reads. Of 450,000 to 650,000 distinct CDR3 sequences in the sample, nearly 25% were seen once. Another study also made use of these data, one on T cells of mothers and their children.

The sequencing input was blood. The receptors shown here come from a boy younger than 18 in good health. Both conserved end residues are part of each CDR3. D genes are given only for firm matches. Size tells how often a clone was seen (once, few, many) or the class of an expanded clone, and some rows leave it out.

>NA|TRBV5-1|TRBD1|TRBJ2-5|15
TGCGCCAGCAGCACCGGACAGGGGTGGGCCGAGACCCAGTACTTC
CASSTGQGWAETQYF
>NA|TRBV29-1|TRBD1|TRBJ2-7|15
TGCAGCGTCAACAAGCCGGGACAGGCGATCTACGAGCAGTACTTC
CSVNKPGQAIYEQYF
>NA|TRBV28|TRBD2|TRBJ2-1|15
TGTGCCAGCAGAACCGGGACTAGCCGAAACAATGAGCAGTTCTTC
CASRTGTSRNNEQFF
>NA|TRBV7-9|TRBD1|TRBJ1-4|16
TGTGCCAGCAGCCAAGGACCCGGGACAGGGAATGAAAAACTGTTTTTT
CASSQGPGTGNEKLFF
>NA|TRBV4-3|NA|TRBJ1-2|12
TGCGCCAGCAGCCCGGGGACGGGAGGCTACACCTTC
CASSPGTGGYTF
>few|TRBV29-1|NA|TRBJ2-6|16
TGCAGCGTTGAAGGGAACGGCGCCTCTGGGGCCAACGTCCTGACTTTC
CSVEGNGASGANVLTF
>few|TRBV7-2|NA|TRBJ1-1|13
TGTGCCAGCAGCGGAACACCGCGAACTGAAGCTTTCTTT
CASSGTPRTEAFF
>NA|TRBV20-1|TRBD1|TRBJ2-1|17
TGCAGTGCTAGGCTACAGGGGGACGAAAGCTCCTACAATGAGCAGTTCTTC
CSARLQGDESSYNEQFF
>once|TRBV20-1|NA|TRBJ1-2|11
TGCAGTGTCGGTCTCGGACCGGGCTACACCTTC
CSVGLGPGYTF
>few|TRBV11-2|NA|TRBJ2-7|16
TGTGCCAGCAGTTTCACCAACAGGAACCCCCTATACGAGCAGTACTTC
CASSFTNRNPLYEQYF
>NA|TRBV11-1|TRBD2|TRBJ2-1|15
TGTGCCAGCAGCTTTACTAGCGGGAGTGGCGATGAGCAGTTCTTC
CASSFTSGSGDEQFF
>NA|TRBV11-1|TRBD2|TRBJ2-5|23
TGTGCCAGCAGCTCCCGACAGAAACCGGGACTAGCGGGAGAAACTTATGCTCGGGAGACCCAGTACTTC
CASSSRQKPGLAGETYARETQYF
>NA|TRBV2|NA|TRBJ2-1|12
TGTGCCAGCAGAGCTTACGGGACTCCCCTGTTCTTC
CASRAYGTPLFF
>few|TRBV6-2/TRBV6-3|NA|TRBJ2-1|15
TGTGCCAGCAGTTACCCTCGTCGCAGCTCCCCCCAGCAGTTCTTC
CASSYPRRSSPQQFF
>NA|TRBV20-1|NA|TRBJ1-1|16
TGCAGTGCTCCAAACCCAGTGCGGGGGGTGGACACTGAAGCTTTCTTT
CSAPNPVRGVDTEAFF
>many|TRBV4-3|TRBD2|TRBJ2-1|17
TGCGCCAGCAGCCAAGGGCGGGAGGGGGGATCATACAATGAGCAGTTCTTC
CASSQGREGGSYNEQFF
>few|TRBV3-1|NA|TRBJ1-3|13
TGTGCCAGCAGCCGCTCAGCTGGAAACACCATATATTTT
CASSRSAGNTIYF
>few|TRBV6-5|NA|TRBJ1-2|14
TGTGCCAGCAGTTCCCCAACCGAATCCTATGGCTACACCTTC
CASSSPTESYGYTF
>few|TRBV6-5|TRBD2|TRBJ2-5|15
TGTGCCAGCAGTTACAGACTAGCGGGAGGCGAGACCCAGTACTTC
CASSYRLAGGETQYF
>few|TRBV5-1|TRBD1|TRBJ1-6|15
TGCGCCAGCAGCCCATGGACAGGGGACCGTTCACCCCTCCACTTT
CASSPWTGDRSPLHF
>NA|TRBV7-9|NA|TRBJ2-5|12
TGTGCCAGCCGGCTTCTTCCCAATGAGCAGCTCTTC
CASRLLPNEQLF
>few|TRBV20-1|TRBD2|TRBJ2-7|14
TGCAGTCTCTCAACTAGCGGGAGTCGCGACGAGCAGTACTTC
CSLSTSGSRDEQYF
>few|TRBV24-1|NA|TRBJ2-1|17
TGTGCCACCAGTAGGAATAGCGGTCGCGGATCCTACAATGAGCAGTTCTTC
CATSRNSGRGSYNEQFF
>many|TRBV29-1|TRBD2|TRBJ2-1|13
TGCAGCGTTGAAGCACTAGCGGGAGTCGAGCAGTTCTTC
CSVEALAGVEQFF
>NA|TRBV19|NA|TRBJ2-1|15
TGTGCCAGTAGTATGGAACCAGCAGACGTAAATGAGCAGTTCTTC
CASSMEPADVNEQFF
>NA|TRBV13|TRBD1|TRBJ2-1|17
TGTGCCAGCAGCCCACATACCTCACAGGGGGCGCAGAATGAGCAGTTCTTC
CASSPHTSQGAQNEQFF
>few|TRBV28|NA|TRBJ1-1|13
TGTGCCAGCAGTTTTAAGGACCGCACTGAAGCTTTCTTT
CASSFKDRTEAFF
>NA|TRBV28|NA|TRBJ1-6|11
TGTGCCAGCAGGGGAATAACACCCCTCCACTTT
CASRGITPLHF
>few|TRBV5-5|TRBD1|TRBJ2-4|16
TGTGCCAGCAACGTAAACCAGGGGGCTGGCAAAAACATTCAGTACTTC
CASNVNQGAGKNIQYF
>few|TRBV7-3|NA|TRBJ2-6|16
TGTGCCAGCAGCCCAGATGTGGGGGCAGGGGCCAACGTCCTGACTTTC
CASSPDVGAGANVLTF
>few|TRBV12-3/TRBV12-4|NA|TRBJ2-1|14
TGTGCCAGCAGTTTAATGGGGACATACAATGAGCAGTTCTTC
CASSLMGTYNEQFF
>many|TRBV29-1|TRBD2|TRBJ2-1|14
TGCAGCGTTGATTCGGGAGGGTGGTCCAATGAGCAGTTCTTC
CSVDSGGWSNEQFF